The 21 T cell receptor beta chains in this list originate from one sample, sequenced in a study of shared clonotypes between healthy human individuals. Produced via immunoSEQ multiplex PCR; TCRdb's table is partial and in-frame only. Of 450,000 to 600,000 clones in the sample, 65% to 80% were seen once. Sequenced: PBMCs. The receptors shown here come from a woman between 35 and 50 years old in good health. Some clones in this sample may be carry-over from other donors' samples.

The chain couples TRBV7-2 to TRBJ2-1; 8 bases agree with TRBD2. Germline CDR1 and CDR2: SGHTA and FQGNSA. The CDR3 runs 17 residues. J lost 4 bases, V lost 5 bases, and 13 bases had no gene match. CDR3 in DNA: TGTGCCAGCAGCCCGGGGGCTAGCGGGCTTCGTTACAATGAGCAGTTCTTC. The encoded protein is CASSPGASGLRYNEQFF.

The V gene is TRBV5-5, the J gene TRBJ2-7, with D possibly being TRBD1 or TRBD2 (5 bases each). The germline gives CDR1 SGHKS, CDR2 YYEKEE (reference sequence). The CDR3 is 14 amino acids. V lost 4 bases to trimming and J lost 3 bases, with 14 bases between them. CDR3 protein: CASSPGVTVYEQYF. The CDR3 nucleotides read TGTGCCAGCAGCCCCGGGGTGACAGTCTACGAGCAGTACTTC.

The chain combines TRBV2 with TRBJ1-4; D unresolved. CDR3 length: 12 residues. Germline CDR1 and CDR2: SNHLY and FYNNEI. Trimming stripped 6 bases from V and 4 bases from J, with 6 bases between. The CDR3 coding sequence is TGTGCCAGCAGGCAGAATAATGAAAAACTGTTTTTT. Amino acid sequence: CASRQNNEKLFF.

The chain is built from TRBV6-6 and TRBJ2-1; 9 bases map to TRBD2. Trimming removed 5 bases from V and 3 bases from J; junction bases left unmatched: 8. The CDR3 is made up of 16 amino acids. Germline V lookup: CDR1 MNHNY, CDR2 SVGAGI (reference sequence). The CDR3 region has the DNA TGTGCCAGCAGTACCACTAGCGGGCGCTTCTACAATGAGCAGTTCTTC. Its translation is CASSTTSGRFYNEQFF.

CDR3 sequence reads: CASCKGLAGGYEQFF. CDR3 nucleotide sequence: TGCGCCAGCTGTAAGGGACTAGCGGGAGGCTATGAGCAGTTCTTC. The rearrangement joins TRBV23-1 to TRBJ2-1, with 15 bases fitting TRBD2. TRBV23-1 is recorded as an ORF, its role being uncertain. V shed 8 bases and J 8 bases; nucleotides not matched to a gene: 7. The CDR3 extends over 15 amino acids.

This clone occurred a few times. The rearrangement uses TRBV5-1 and TRBJ1-1; 9 positions match TRBD1. CDR1 is SGHRS, CDR2 YFSETQ, per germline. The V and J ends lost 4 bases and 4 bases, in that order; junction bases with no gene match: 5. The CDR3 is made up of 14 amino acids. CDR3 nucleotides: TGCGCCAGCAGCCCGTTGACAGGGGGCACTGAAGCTTTCTTT. Its translation is CASSPLTGGTEAFF.

The rearrangement uses TRBV7-2 and TRBJ1-1; TRBD1 matches at 9 bases. Germline V gene data show CDR1 as SGHTA and CDR2 as FQGNSA. The CDR3 spans 14 residues. J lost 7 bases, V lost 1 base, and 4 bases had no gene match. This CDR3 reads CASSLDRGQGEAFF. The DNA of the CDR3 is TGTGCCAGCAGCTTAGACAGGGGGCAAGGTGAAGCTTTCTTT.

V is TRBV18 and J is TRBJ2-2; maybe TRBD2 (6 bases). This CDR3 is 16 amino acids long. From germline, CDR1 is KGHSH and CDR2 LQKENI. V was cut by 0 bases and J by 2 bases, with 10 bases left in between. CDR3 in amino acids: CASSPPGGINTGELFF. CDR3 nucleotide sequence: TGTGCCAGCTCACCACCTGGAGGGATCAACACCGGGGAGCTGTTTTTT.

This clone appeared a single time. The CDR3 here is CASSLTSGSFGVFNEQFF. In DNA form, the CDR3 reads TGTGCCAGCAGCTTGACTAGCGGGAGTTTCGGGGTCTTTAATGAGCAGTTCTTC. This rearrangement joins TRBV5-5 to TRBJ2-1; 11 positions agree with TRBD2. With V trimmed by 1 base and J by 7 bases, 13 bases remained unmatched. Germline V gene data show CDR1 as SGHKS and CDR2 as YYEKEE (reference sequence). The CDR3 consists of 18 residues.

V is TRBV30 and J is TRBJ1-1; D ambiguous. Germline lookup yields CDR1 GTSNPN and CDR2 SVGIG (reference sequence). This CDR3 has 16 amino acids. Trimming took 4 bases from V and 3 from J, leaving 21 bases between them. The CDR3 DNA reads as TGTGCCTGGACAAAACAACCCACCTCAGGCTACACTGAAGCTTTCTTT. This translates into CAWTKQPTSGYTEAFF.

With respect to this clone: The same CDR3 is also encoded by other DNA sequences in this sample. The rearrangement links TRBV18 to TRBJ1-1, with D tentatively TRBD1 (6 bases). There are 14 residues in the CDR3. CDR1 KGHSH and CDR2 LQKENI come from the germline V gene. V lost 1 base to trimming and J lost 3 bases, with 9 bases between them. CDR3: CASSPQGVDTEAFF. In nucleotides, the CDR3 is TGTGCCAGCTCACCACAGGGGGTTGACACTGAAGCTTTCTTT. Full variable domain (remainder filled in from reference TRBV18 and TRBJ1-1): NAGVMQNPRHLVRRRGQEARLRCSPMKGHSHVYWYRQLPEEGLKFMVYLQKENIIDESGMPKERFSAEFPKEGPSILRIQQVVRGDSAAYFCASSPQGVDTEAFFGQGTRLTVV.

This clone was observed a single time. CDR3 coding DNA: TGTGCCAGCTCATTCAGGCGGGAGGGCACAGATACGCAGTATTTT. The encoded protein is CASSFRREGTDTQYF. The rearrangement links TRBV18 to TRBJ2-3, with 8 bases identical to TRBD2. Germline V lookup: CDR1 KGHSH, CDR2 LQKENI. The CDR3 totals 15 residues. Trimming removed 5 bases from V and 1 base from J; junction bases left unmatched: 5.

This chain links TRBV2 with TRBJ2-7; TRBD2 matches at 13 bases. This CDR3 comprises 15 residues. V shed 3 bases and J 3 bases; nucleotides not matched to a gene: 2. The germline CDR1 and CDR2 sequences are SNHLY and FYNNEI. The CDR3 sequence is CASSDGLAGVYEQYF. As DNA, the CDR3 is TGTGCCAGCAGTGACGGACTAGCGGGAGTCTACGAGCAGTACTTC.

The rearrangement links TRBV7-3 to TRBJ1-2, with TRBD1 matching 8 bases. This CDR3 has 15 amino acids. The V gene's germline CDR1 is SGHTA and CDR2 FQGTGA. V lost 5 bases, J lost 4 bases, and 9 bases stayed unmatched. The CDR3 nucleotides read TGTGCCAGCAGCCCCACCGGGACAGGCTTCTATGGCTACACCTTC. Its translation is CASSPTGTGFYGYTF.

The V call is TRBV27, the J call TRBJ2-5; TRBD1 matches at 10 bases. The J call may be mistaken, given a closer DNA end match to TRBJ2-7. This CDR3 is 15 amino acids long. Looked up from germline, CDR1 is MNHEY and CDR2 is SMNVEV (reference sequence). The CDR3: CASSSGTGVSYEQYF. The CDR3 nucleotides are TGTGCCAGCAGTTCTGGGACAGGGGTCTCCTACGAGCAGTACTTC.

The rearrangement uses TRBV30 and TRBJ1-2, with TRBD1 as a possible D gene (5 bases). The germline V and J ends were trimmed by 0 bases and 8 bases, with 16 bases remaining between them. This CDR3 spans 14 amino acids. Germline-derived CDR1 and CDR2 are GTSNPN and SVGIG (reference sequence). The CDR3 region is CAWSVGGSSKGYTF. In DNA form, the CDR3 reads TGTGCCTGGAGTGTGGGGGGGTCGAGTAAGGGCTACACCTTC.

The chain couples TRBV29-1 to TRBJ2-1; D is unresolved. This CDR3 is 12 amino acids long. In germline, CDR1 is SQVTM, CDR2 ANQGSEA. With 5 bases removed from V and 5 bases from J, the gap between germline ends came to 10 bases. This CDR3 is CSVLRSHNEQFF. DNA for the CDR3: TGCAGCGTTCTTCGGAGCCACAATGAGCAGTTCTTC.

V and J are TRBV29-1 and TRBJ2-3; D is ambiguous. Between the trimmed V and J ends, which lost 1 base and 0 bases, there was a span of 8 bases. There are 14 residues in the CDR3. Germline lookup yields CDR1 SQVTM and CDR2 ANQGSEA. For the CDR3, the DNA is TGCAGCGTTGAAGCAATCTCTAGCACAGATACGCAGTATTTT. This gives the protein CSVEAISSTDTQYF.

The chain links TRBV29-1 to TRBJ1-3; no firm D call. The germline V and J ends were trimmed by 0 bases and 0 bases, with 15 bases remaining between them. The CDR3 is made up of 17 amino acids. Germline assignment: CDR1 SQVTM and CDR2 ANQGSEA. Here the CDR3 reads CSVEDWRAPHSGNTIYF. In DNA, the CDR3 is TGCAGCGTTGAAGATTGGCGGGCCCCTCACTCTGGAAACACCATATATTTT.

Only one count was recorded for this clone. The chain links TRBV19 to TRBJ2-5; D uncertain. The CDR3 consists of 13 residues. Trimming cost V 3 bases and J 3 bases, with 8 bases left between them. CDR1 is LNHDA and CDR2 is SQIVND in the germline V gene (reference sequence). The CDR3 loop is CASSIRLEETQYF. DNA of the CDR3: TGTGCCAGTAGTATTAGGTTGGAAGAGACCCAGTACTTC.

V gene TRBV4-3 combines with J gene TRBJ1-2, with D possibly TRBD1 on 5 matching bases. Germline CDR1 and CDR2: LGHNA and YSLEER. This CDR3 comprises 15 residues. Between the trimmed V and J ends, which lost 0 bases and 4 bases, there was a span of 12 bases. In DNA, the CDR3 is TGCGCCAGCAGCCAAGAAGGGACGGGGGGCTATGGCTACACCTTC. Its protein is CASSQEGTGGYGYTF.